This T cell receptor (beta chain) appears in the sequencing data of a study of blood T cell repertoires in COVID-19. The CDR3 length is 17 residues. Germline V gives CDR1 MNHEY, CDR2 SMNVEV (reference sequence). V shed 5 bases and J 6 bases; nucleotides not matched to a gene: 16. The authors' processing: Nucleated cell number was recorded as an estimate derived from reference gene primer amplification. Generated by immunoSEQ multiplex PCR, the TCRdb table keeps only in-frame clones and is missing some. That table gives V, J and clone size, and the DNA gave D and trimming. The table has 90,000 to 100,000 clones, approximately 84% seen once.

This receptor was obtained from a woman aged 60-70 years with acute or convalescent COVID-19. The rearrangement joins TRBV27 to TRBJ2-1; 7 bases are shared with TRBD2. Input material: peripheral blood. The CDR3, as DNA: TGTGCCAGCAGTACCACCCGGGGAGGGCGGGGCCCCAATGAGCAGTTCTTC. As protein: CASSTTRGGRGPNEQFF.